This T cell receptor beta chain is drawn from a study of blood T cell repertoires in COVID-19. Only in-frame clones appear in the TCRdb table, and some are missing; sequencing was by immunoSEQ multiplex PCR. Among around 370,000 clones listed, 88% were seen once. Germline V CDR1 and CDR2: KGHDR, SFDVKD. Trimming left V 2 bases short and J 3 bases short, with 13 bases between. The CDR3 extends over 15 amino acids. The source material was peripheral blood. The sequence was obtained from a woman in her seventies with COVID-19, enrolled during active disease. This rearrangement joins TRBV24-1 to TRBJ2-7; possibly TRBD2 for D (5 bases). As DNA, the CDR3 is TGTGCCACCAGTGATTCAAGTAGCGATTACTACGAGCAGTACTTC. It is translated as CATSDSSSDYYEQYF.